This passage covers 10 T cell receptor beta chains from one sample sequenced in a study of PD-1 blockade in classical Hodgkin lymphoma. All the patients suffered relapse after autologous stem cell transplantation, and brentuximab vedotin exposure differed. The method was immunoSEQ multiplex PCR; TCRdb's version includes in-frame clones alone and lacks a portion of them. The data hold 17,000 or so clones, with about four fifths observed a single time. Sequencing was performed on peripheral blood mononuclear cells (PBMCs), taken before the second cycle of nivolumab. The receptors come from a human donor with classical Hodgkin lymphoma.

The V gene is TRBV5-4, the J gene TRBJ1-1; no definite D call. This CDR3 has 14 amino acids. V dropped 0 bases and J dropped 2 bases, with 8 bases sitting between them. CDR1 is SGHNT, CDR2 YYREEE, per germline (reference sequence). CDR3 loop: CASSLGGDNTEAFF. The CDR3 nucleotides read TGTGCCAGCAGCTTGGGAGGCGATAACACTGAAGCTTTCTTT.

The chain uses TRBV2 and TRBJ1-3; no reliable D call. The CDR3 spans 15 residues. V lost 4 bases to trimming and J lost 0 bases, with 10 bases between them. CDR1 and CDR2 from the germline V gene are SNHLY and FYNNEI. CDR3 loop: CASSARSSSGNTIYF. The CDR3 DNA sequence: TGTGCCAGCAGTGCCCGAAGTAGCTCTGGAAACACCATATATTTT.

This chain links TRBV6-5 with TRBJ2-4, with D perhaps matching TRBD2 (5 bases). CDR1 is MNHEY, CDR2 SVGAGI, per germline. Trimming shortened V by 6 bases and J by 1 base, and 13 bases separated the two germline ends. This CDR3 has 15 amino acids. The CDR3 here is CASRIHGGAKNIQYF. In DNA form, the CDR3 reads TGTGCCAGCAGAATACATGGAGGTGCCAAAAACATTCAGTACTTC.

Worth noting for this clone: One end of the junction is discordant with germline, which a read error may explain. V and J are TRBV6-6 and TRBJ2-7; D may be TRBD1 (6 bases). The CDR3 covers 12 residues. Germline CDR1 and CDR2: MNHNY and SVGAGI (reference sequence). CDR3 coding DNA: TGTGCCAGCAGTTACACCGACGGTAACAGGGACTTC. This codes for CASSYTDGNRDF.

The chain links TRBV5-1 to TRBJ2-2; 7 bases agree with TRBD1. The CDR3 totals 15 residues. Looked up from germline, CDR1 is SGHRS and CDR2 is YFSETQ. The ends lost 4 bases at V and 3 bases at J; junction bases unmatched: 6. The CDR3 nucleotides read TGCGCCAGCAGCGCAGGACAGGTTTACACCGGGGAGCTGTTTTTT. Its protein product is CASSAGQVYTGELFF.

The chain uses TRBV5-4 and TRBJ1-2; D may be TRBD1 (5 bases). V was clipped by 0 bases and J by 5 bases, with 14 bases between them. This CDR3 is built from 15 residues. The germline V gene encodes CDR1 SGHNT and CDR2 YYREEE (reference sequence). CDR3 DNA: TGTGCCAGCAGCTTGGGACGGGGGGAGGGGTATGGCTACACCTTC. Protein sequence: CASSLGRGEGYGYTF.

The chain's CDR3 is CASSSLGSYNSPLHF. The CDR3 DNA reads TGTGCCAGCAGTTCCCTAGGATCCTATAATTCACCCCTCCACTTT. The rearrangement uses TRBV27 and TRBJ1-6, with no clear D. CDR1 and CDR2 (germline): MNHEY, SMNVEV (reference sequence). V shed 4 bases and J shed 1 base, with 8 bases lying between them. The CDR3 is 15 residues long.

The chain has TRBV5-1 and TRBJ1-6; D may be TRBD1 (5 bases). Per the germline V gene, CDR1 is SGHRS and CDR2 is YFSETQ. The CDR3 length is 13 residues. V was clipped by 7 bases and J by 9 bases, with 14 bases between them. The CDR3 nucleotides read TGCGCCAGCGCCGGGGCGATAGGTTCACCCCTCCACTTT. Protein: CASAGAIGSPLHF.

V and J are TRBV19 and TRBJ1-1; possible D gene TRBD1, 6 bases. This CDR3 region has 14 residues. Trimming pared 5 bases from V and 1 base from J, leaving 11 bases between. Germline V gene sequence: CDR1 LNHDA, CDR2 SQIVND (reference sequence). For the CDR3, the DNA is TGTGCCAGTAGTGCAACAGGGCCGAACACTGAAGCTTTCTTT. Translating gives CASSATGPNTEAFF. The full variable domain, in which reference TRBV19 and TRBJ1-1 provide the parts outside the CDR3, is DGGITQSPKYLFRKEGQNVTLSCEQNLNHDAMYWYRQDPGQGLRLIYYSQIVNDFQKGDIAEGYSVSREKKESFPLTVTSAQKNPTAFYLCASSATGPNTEAFFGQGTRLTVV.

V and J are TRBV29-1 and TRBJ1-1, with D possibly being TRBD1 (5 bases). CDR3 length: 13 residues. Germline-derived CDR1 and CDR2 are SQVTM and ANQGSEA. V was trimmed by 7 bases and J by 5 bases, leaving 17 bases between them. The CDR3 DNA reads TGCAGCGCTGAGCGGGGGGTCGGAACTGAAGCTTTCTTT. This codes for CSAERGVGTEAFF.